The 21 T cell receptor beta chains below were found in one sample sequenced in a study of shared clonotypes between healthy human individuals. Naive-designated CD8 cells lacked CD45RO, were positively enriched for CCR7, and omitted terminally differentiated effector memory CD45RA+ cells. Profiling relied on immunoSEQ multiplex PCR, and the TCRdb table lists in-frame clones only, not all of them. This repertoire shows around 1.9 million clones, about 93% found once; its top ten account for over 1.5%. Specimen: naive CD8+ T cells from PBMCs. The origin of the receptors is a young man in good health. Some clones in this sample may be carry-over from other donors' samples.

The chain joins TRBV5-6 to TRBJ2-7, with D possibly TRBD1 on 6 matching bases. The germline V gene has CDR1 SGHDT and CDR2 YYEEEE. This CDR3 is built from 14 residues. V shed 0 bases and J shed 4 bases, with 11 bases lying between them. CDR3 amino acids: CASSLGGTSYEQYF. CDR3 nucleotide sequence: TGTGCCAGCAGCTTGGGTGGGACATCTTACGAGCAGTACTTC.

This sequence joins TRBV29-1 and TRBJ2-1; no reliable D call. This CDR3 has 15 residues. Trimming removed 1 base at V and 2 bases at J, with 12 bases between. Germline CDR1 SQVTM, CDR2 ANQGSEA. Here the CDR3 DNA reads TGCAGCGTTGAAGGGCAGGAGCAGGCCTACAATGAGCAGTTCTTC. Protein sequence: CSVEGQEQAYNEQFF.

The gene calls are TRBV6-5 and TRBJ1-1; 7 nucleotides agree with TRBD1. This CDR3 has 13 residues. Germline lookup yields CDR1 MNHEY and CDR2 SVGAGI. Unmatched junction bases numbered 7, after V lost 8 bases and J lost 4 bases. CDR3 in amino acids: CASGLGTVTEAFF. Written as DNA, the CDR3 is TGTGCCAGCGGCCTCGGGACAGTCACTGAAGCTTTCTTT.

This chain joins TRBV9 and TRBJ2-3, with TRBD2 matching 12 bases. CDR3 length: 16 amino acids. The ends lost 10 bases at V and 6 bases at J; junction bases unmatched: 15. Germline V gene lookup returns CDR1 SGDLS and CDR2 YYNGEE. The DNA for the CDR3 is TGTGCCTCCTCAGGGCTAGCGGGAGGGGCCGGGGATACGCAGTATTTT. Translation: CASSGLAGGAGDTQYF.

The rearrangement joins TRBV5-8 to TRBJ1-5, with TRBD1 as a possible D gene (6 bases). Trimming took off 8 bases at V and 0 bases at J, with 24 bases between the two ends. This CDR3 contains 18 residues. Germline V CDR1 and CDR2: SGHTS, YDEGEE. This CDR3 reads CASLPQGPLFHSNQPQHF. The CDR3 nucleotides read TGTGCCAGTCTACCCCAGGGGCCCCTATTTCATAGCAATCAGCCCCAGCATTTT.

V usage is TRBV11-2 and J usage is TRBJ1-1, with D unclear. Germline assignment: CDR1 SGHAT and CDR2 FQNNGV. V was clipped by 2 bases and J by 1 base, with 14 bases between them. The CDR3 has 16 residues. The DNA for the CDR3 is TGTGCCAGCAGCTTATATTCTGGGGTAGGGAACACTGAAGCTTTCTTT. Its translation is CASSLYSGVGNTEAFF. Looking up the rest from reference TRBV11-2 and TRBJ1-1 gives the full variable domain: EAGVAQSPRYKIIEKRQSVAFWCNPISGHATLYWYQQILGQGPKLLIQFQNNGVVDDSQLPKDRFSAERLKGVDSTLKIQPAKLEDSAVYLCASSLYSGVGNTEAFFGQGTRLTVV.

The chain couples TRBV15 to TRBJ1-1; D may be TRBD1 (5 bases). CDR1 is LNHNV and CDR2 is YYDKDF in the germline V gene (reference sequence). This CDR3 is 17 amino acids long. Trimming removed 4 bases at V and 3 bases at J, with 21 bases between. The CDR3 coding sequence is TGTGCCACCAGCATAGCAAGGGAGGGTGACAGACACACTGAAGCTTTCTTT. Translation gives CATSIAREGDRHTEAFF. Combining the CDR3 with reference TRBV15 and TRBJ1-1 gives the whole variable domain DAMVIQNPRYQVTQFGKPVTLSCSQTLNHNVMYWYQQKSSQAPKLLFHYYDKDFNNEADTPDNFQSRRPNTSFCFLDIRSPGLGDTAMYLCATSIAREGDRHTEAFFGQGTRLTVV.

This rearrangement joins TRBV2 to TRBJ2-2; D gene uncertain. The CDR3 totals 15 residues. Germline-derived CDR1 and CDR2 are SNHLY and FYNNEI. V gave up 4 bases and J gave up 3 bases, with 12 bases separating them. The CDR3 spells CASSAWGVDTGELFF. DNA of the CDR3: TGTGCCAGCAGTGCATGGGGTGTTGACACCGGGGAGCTGTTTTTT.

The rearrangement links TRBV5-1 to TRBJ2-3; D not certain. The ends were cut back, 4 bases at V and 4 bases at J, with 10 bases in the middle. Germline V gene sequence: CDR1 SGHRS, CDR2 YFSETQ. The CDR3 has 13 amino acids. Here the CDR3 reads CASSHGRPDTQYF. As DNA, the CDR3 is TGCGCCAGCAGCCACGGGCGGCCAGATACGCAGTATTTT.

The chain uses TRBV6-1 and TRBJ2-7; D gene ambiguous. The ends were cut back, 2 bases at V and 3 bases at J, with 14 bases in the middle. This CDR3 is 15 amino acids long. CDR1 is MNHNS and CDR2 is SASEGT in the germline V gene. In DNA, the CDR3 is TGTGCCAGCAGTGAATCCCCCTGGGCTAACTACGAGCAGTACTTC. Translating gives CASSESPWANYEQYF.

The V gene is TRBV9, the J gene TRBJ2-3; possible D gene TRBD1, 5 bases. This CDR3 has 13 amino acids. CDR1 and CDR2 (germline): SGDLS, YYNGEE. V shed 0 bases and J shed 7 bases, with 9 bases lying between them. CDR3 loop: CASSVGGGYTQYF. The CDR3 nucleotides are TGTGCCAGCAGCGTAGGGGGCGGCTATACGCAGTATTTT. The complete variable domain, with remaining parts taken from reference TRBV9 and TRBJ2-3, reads DSGVTQTPKHLITATGQRVTLRCSPRSGDLSVYWYQQSLDQGLQFLIQYYNGEERAKGNILERFSAQQFPDLHSELNLSSLELGDSALYFCASSVGGGYTQYFGPGTRLTVL.

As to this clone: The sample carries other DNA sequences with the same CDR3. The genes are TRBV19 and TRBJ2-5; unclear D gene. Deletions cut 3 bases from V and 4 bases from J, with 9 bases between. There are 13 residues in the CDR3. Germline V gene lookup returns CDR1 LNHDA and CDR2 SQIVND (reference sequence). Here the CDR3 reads CASSILGGETQYF. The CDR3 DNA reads TGTGCCAGTAGTATCTTGGGTGGAGAGACCCAGTACTTC.

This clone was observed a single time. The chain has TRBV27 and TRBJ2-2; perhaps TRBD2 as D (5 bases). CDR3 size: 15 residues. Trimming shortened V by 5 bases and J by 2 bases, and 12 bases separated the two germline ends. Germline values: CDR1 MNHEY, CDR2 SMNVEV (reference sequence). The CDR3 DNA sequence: TGTGCCAGCAGTACCAATGAGGGAAACACCGGGGAGCTGTTTTTT. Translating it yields CASSTNEGNTGELFF.

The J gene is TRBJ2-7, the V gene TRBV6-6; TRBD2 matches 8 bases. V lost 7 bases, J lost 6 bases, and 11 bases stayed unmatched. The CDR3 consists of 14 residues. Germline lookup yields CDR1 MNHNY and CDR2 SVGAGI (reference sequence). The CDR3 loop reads CASIPGGGAGEQYF. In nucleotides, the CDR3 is TGTGCCAGCATCCCGGGAGGGGGAGCGGGCGAGCAGTACTTC.

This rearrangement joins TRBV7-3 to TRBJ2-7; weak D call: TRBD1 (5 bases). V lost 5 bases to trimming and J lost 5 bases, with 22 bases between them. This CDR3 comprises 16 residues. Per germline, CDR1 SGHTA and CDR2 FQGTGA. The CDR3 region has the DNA TGTGCCAGCAGCCTAAAGCCAGGGTACGAGTTACACGAGCAGTACTTC. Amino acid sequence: CASSLKPGYELHEQYF.

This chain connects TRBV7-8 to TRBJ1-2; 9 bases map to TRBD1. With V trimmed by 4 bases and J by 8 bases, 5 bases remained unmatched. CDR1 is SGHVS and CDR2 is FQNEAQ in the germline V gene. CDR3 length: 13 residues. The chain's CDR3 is CASSWTGVRGYTF. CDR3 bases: TGTGCCAGCAGCTGGACAGGGGTAAGGGGCTACACCTTC.

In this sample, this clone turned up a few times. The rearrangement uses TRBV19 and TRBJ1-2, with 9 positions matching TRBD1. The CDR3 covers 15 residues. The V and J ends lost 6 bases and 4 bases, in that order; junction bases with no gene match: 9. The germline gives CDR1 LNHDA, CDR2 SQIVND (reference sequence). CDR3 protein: CASSPSGTGFYGYTF. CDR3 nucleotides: TGTGCCAGTAGCCCTTCCGGGACAGGGTTCTATGGCTACACCTTC.

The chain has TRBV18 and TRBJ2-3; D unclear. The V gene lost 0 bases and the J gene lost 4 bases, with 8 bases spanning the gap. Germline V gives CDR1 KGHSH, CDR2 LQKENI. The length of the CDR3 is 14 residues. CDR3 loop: CASSPPRSADTQYF. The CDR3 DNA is TGTGCCAGCTCACCACCGAGGTCAGCAGATACGCAGTATTTT.

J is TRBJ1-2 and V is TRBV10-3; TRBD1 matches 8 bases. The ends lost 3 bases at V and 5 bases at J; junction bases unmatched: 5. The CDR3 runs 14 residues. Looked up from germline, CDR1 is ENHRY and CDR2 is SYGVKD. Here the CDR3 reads CAISEGRGQYGYTF. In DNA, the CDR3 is TGTGCCATCAGTGAAGGCAGGGGGCAGTATGGCTACACCTTC.

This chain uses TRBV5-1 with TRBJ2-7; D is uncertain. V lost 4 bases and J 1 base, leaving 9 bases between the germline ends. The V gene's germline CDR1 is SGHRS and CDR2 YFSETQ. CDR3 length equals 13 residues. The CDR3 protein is CASSPYVSYEQYF. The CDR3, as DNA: TGCGCCAGCAGCCCCTATGTATCCTACGAGCAGTACTTC.

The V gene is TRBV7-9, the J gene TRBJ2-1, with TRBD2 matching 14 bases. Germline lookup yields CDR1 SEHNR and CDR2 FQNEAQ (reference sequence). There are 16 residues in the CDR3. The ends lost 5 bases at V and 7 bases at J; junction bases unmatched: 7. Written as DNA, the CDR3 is TGTGCCAGCAGCCCTTTTCGACTAGCGGGAGGGAATGAGCAGTTCTTC. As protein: CASSPFRLAGGNEQFF.